This is a list of T cell receptor beta chains from one sample in a study of early T cells in non-severe SARS-CoV-2 infection. TCRdb called the 5' RACE reads again in MiXCR, with one record for every CDR3 protein. Of roughly 93,000 distinct CDR3 sequences listed, roughly 15% were seen once; the top ten hold approximately 0.5%. Sample: whole blood. The receptor set was obtained from an adult who was a healthcare worker with PCR-confirmed SARS-CoV-2 infection or an uninfected control (not recorded which). CDR3s include the opening cysteine and the closing phenylalanine or tryptophan. Each record gives: V gene, J gene, clone size, D gene, CDR3 DNA, CDR3 protein. D genes are given only for firm matches. Some rows have no size entry. The others give once, few or many, or a class for an expanded clone.

TRBV3-1	TRBJ2-2	few	TRBD2	TGTGCCAGCAGCCAATGGGGACTAGCGGCCGGGGAGCTGTTTTTT	CASSQWGLAAGELFF
TRBV25-1	TRBJ2-1	few	NA	TGTGCCAGCTCCCCCCATTCTAGGTCCTACAATGAGCAGTTCTTC	CASSPHSRSYNEQFF
TRBV6-1	TRBJ1-5	few	NA	TGTGCCAGCAGAGGAGAAGGGTTGAATCAGCCCCAGCATTTT	CASRGEGLNQPQHF
TRBV19	TRBJ1-4	NA	TRBD1	TGTGCCAGTAGGACCACAGGGGGAGAGGAAAAACTGTTTTTT	CASRTTGGEEKLFF
TRBV10-3	TRBJ2-1	few	NA	TGTGCCATTCGGTCGCTGACGGGGGCGGATAATGAGCAGTTCTTC	CAIRSLTGADNEQFF
TRBV7-7	TRBJ2-5	few	TRBD2	TGTGCCAGCAGCAGAACGGGGGGTACTTTAGAGACCCAGTACTTC	CASSRTGGTLETQYF
TRBV5-8	TRBJ2-3	NA	TRBD1	TGTGCCAGCAGCATGGGACAGATAAATACGCAGTATTTT	CASSMGQINTQYF
TRBV14	TRBJ2-1	few	NA	TGTGCCAGCAGCCGGGGACTCGGCAATGAGCAGTTCTTC	CASSRGLGNEQFF
TRBV4-1	TRBJ2-3	few	NA	TGCGCCAGCAGCCAAGGGGGTTTAGGAGATACGCAGTATTTT	CASSQGGLGDTQYF
TRBV3-1	TRBJ1-2	few	TRBD1	TGTGCCAGCACAGGGGGTCAGAACTATGGCTACACCTTC	CASTGGQNYGYTF
TRBV2	TRBJ1-1	NA	TRBD1	TGTGCCAGCAGTTCCCGGGACAGGGGATGGGCGAACACTGAAGCTTTCTTT	CASSSRDRGWANTEAFF
TRBV15	TRBJ2-3	few	TRBD2	TGTGCCACCAGCAGAAAAAGGACTAGCGGGGGGAACACAGATACGCAGTATTTT	CATSRKRTSGGNTDTQYF
TRBV2	TRBJ2-5	few	TRBD2	TGTGCCAGCAGTTGGACTAGCGGGTTGCCAGAGACCCAGTACTTC	CASSWTSGLPETQYF